Following are 6 T cell receptor beta chains from one sample sequenced in a study of CD8+CD57+ T cells in acquired aplastic anemia. The template for TCR beta VDJ and CDR3 sequence profiling was genomic DNA. MiXCR was run by TCRdb on the reads, yielding one entry per CDR3 protein. This sample has fewer than 200,000 distinct CDR3 sequences, with 45% to 55% found just once. The authors sequenced patients whose flow cytometry had shown CD8+CD57+ cell expansion. Sequencing was done on a sample of sorted CD4+, CD8+, or CD8+CD57+ T cells (not recorded which) from PBMCs. Receptors were obtained from a human donor with aplastic anemia.

This rearrangement joins TRBV10-3 to TRBJ1-6; 8 nucleotides line up with TRBD1. After removal of 8 bases from V and 8 bases from J, the junction contained 5 bases not matched to a gene. In germline, CDR1 is ENHRY, CDR2 SYGVKD. The CDR3 extends over 13 amino acids. The CDR3 sequence is CAIGTGGDSPLHF. In nucleotides, the CDR3 is TGTGCCATCGGGACAGGAGGGGATTCACCCCTCCACTTT.

The chain joins TRBV24-1 to TRBJ2-1, with D possibly TRBD2 on 6 matching bases. The germline gives CDR1 KGHDR, CDR2 SFDVKD. The CDR3 is 16 residues long. V lost 4 bases, J lost 4 bases, and 16 bases lay in between. This CDR3 is CATSDSFSGVYNEQFF. The CDR3 region has the DNA TGTGCCACCAGTGACTCCTTTTCGGGAGTGTACAATGAGCAGTTCTTC.

This clonotype was found once. The chain has TRBV7-8 and TRBJ1-1, with D perhaps TRBD1 (5 bases). The CDR3 totals 16 residues. CDR1 and CDR2 (germline): SGHVS, FQNEAQ. V was clipped by 5 bases and J by 0 bases, with 16 bases between them. The DNA for the CDR3 is TGTGCCAGCAGCCCCCGCGTCGGGGCGGTGAACACTGAAGCTTTCTTT. Its protein product is CASSPRVGAVNTEAFF.

This clonotype was seen at least ten times. Here the CDR3 reads CSAISPRPGGPSGNQPQHF. CDR3 in DNA: TGCAGTGCTATCTCCCCCCGGCCAGGGGGACCGTCTGGCAATCAGCCCCAGCATTTT. This rearrangement joins TRBV20-1 to TRBJ1-5, with TRBD1 matching over 7 bases. Losses at the gene ends were 4 bases for V and 2 bases for J; bases not matched to a gene: 20. Per germline, CDR1 DFQATT and CDR2 SNEGSKA (reference sequence). The length of the CDR3 is 19 residues.

Notes on this clonotype: A much bigger clone sits one base away, suggesting this may be a read error. This CDR3 is missing its conserved last phenylalanine or tryptophan, likely due to a read error. The chain joins TRBV20-1 to TRBJ2-3; 16 bases are shared with TRBD2. After removal of 3 bases from V and 0 bases from J, the junction contained 12 bases not matched to a gene. Looked up from germline, CDR1 is DFQATT and CDR2 is SNEGSKA (reference sequence). CDR3 length: 20 residues. CDR3 sequence reads: CSAREHRGLAGGISTDTQYL. The CDR3 DNA reads as TGCAGTGCTAGGGAGCATCGGGGACTAGCGGGGGGGATCAGCACAGATACGCAGTATCTT.

V is TRBV5-1 and J is TRBJ1-1; D uncertain. With 0 bases removed from V and 1 base from J, the gap between germline ends came to 7 bases. The CDR3 is made up of 14 amino acids. Per germline, CDR1 SGHRS and CDR2 YFSETQ. CDR3 region: CASSLATANTEAFF. Here the CDR3 DNA reads TGCGCCAGCAGCTTGGCCACAGCGAACACTGAAGCTTTCTTT.